The present T cell receptor beta chain was sequenced within a study of cytomegalovirus exposure and HLA in healthy donors. Study-level results: According to a subsequent analysis, TCR clusters identified in the first cohort showed a tendency to co-occur across the approximately 120 validation repertoires. Using the classifier, cytomegalovirus status was reportedly diagnosed with high specificity and sensitivity. The study flagged roughly 160 TCR beta chains as cytomegalovirus-associated.

Only in-frame clones appear in the TCRdb table, and some are missing; sequencing was by immunoSEQ multiplex PCR. The table records about 56,000 clones, 93% of them present only once. Of note for this clone: Its antigen is currently unknown.

These donors were members of the roughly 120-subject validation cohort, a group separate from the approximately 670-subject first cohort. Sequencing input: PBMCs. This TCR was sampled from a woman under 30 in good health and CMV-seropositive.

This chain's CDR3 is CASSLGSSGGTDTQYF. Here the CDR3 DNA reads TGCGCCAGCAGCTTGGGATCCAGCGGAGGCACAGATACGCAGTATTTT. The rearrangement joins TRBV5-1 to TRBJ2-3; the D gene is possibly TRBD2 (5 bases). The V end was cut by 0 bases, the J end by 1 base, with 12 bases between. This CDR3 contains 16 residues. CDR1 and CDR2 (germline): SGHRS, YFSETQ.